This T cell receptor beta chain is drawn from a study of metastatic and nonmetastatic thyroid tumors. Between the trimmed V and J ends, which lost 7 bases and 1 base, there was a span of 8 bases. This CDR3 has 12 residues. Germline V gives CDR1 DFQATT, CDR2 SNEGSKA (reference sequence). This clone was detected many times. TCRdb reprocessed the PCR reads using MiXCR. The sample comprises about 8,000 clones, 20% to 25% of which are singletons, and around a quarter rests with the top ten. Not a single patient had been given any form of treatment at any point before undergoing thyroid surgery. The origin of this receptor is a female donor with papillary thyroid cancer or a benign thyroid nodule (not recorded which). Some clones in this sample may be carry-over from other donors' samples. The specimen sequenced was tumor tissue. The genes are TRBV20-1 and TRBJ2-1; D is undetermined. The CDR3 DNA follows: TGCAGTGGGCCGGGTTCCTACAATGAGCAGTTCTTC. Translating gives CSGPGSYNEQFF.